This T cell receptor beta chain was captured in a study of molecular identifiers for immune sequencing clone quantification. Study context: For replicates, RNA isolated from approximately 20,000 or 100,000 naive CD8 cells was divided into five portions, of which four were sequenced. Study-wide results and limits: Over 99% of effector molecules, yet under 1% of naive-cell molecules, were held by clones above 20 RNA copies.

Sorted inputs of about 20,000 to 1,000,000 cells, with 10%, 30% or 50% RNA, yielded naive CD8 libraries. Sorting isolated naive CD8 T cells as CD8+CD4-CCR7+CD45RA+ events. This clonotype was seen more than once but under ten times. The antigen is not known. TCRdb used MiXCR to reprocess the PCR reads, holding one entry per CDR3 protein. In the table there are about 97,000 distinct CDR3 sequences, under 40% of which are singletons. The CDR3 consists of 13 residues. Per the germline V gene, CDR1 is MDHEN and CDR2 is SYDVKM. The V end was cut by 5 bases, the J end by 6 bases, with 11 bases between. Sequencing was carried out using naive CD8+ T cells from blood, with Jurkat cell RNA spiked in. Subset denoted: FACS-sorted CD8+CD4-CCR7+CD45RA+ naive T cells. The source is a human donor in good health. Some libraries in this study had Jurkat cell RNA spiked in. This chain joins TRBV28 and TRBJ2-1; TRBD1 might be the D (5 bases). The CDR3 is CASSRQLFNEQFF. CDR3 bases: TGTGCCAGCAGTAGACAGTTATTCAATGAGCAGTTCTTC.